This TCR beta chain appears in the sequencing data of a study of blood T cells in healthy people across ages. General study results and limits: PBMCs were not sorted, which prevented a conclusive comparison of naive versus antigen-experienced cells. More naive CD4+ cells and higher diversity marked long-lived donors relative to aged donors.

In its sample, this clonotype was seen many times. Its antigen is unidentified. Next came a second PCR, run for roughly 7 to 12 cycles, which used a sample-barcoded 5' primer along with a J-beta primer mix. One entry per CDR3 protein results from TCRdb running MiXCR on the 5' RACE reads. This sample has some 1,000,000 distinct CDR3 sequences; under 30% occur once, and the top ten carry approximately 0.79%. This sample also belongs to another study, concerning T cells of mothers and their children. That source adds: The study recruited a few healthy Caucasian mothers and their six children as donors. Normalized overlap was always slightly, never significantly, higher in related than unrelated mother-child pairs.

The clonotype was recovered from a girl aged 2 to 10 in good health. Source material: blood.

The DNA of the CDR3 is TGTGCCAGCTCCGAAGGAGGGAAAGCCAAAAACATTCAGTACTTC. It translates to CASSEGGKAKNIQYF. The V gene is TRBV6-2 or TRBV6-3, the J gene TRBJ2-4, with D possibly being TRBD2 (6 bases). From germline, CDR1 is MNHEY and CDR2 SVGEGT. CDR3 length equals 15 residues. V gave up 8 bases and J gave up 0 bases, with 14 bases separating them.